This TCR beta chain originates from a study of T cells in Graves' hyperthyroidism and ophthalmopathy. Ophthalmopathy cases met thresholds of Clinical Activity Score at least 3, NOSPECS grade at least 4 and duration under 3 months. Amplification targeted TCR beta CDR3 regions from RNA transcripts. In the first-round RT-PCR of the TCR CDR3, the HTBI primer set was used. TCRdb re-derived calls from the multiplex PCR reads in MiXCR, one entry per CDR3 protein. The sample carries around 600,000 distinct CDR3 sequences, 12% to 15% recorded once. Per the germline V gene, CDR1 is SQVTM and CDR2 is ANQGSEA. J lost 2 bases, V lost 6 bases, and 12 bases had no gene match. The CDR3 covers 15 residues.

The V gene is TRBV29-1, the J gene TRBJ1-1; 7 positions agree with TRBD1. This TCR derives from a woman between 18 and 29 years old with Graves' ophthalmopathy. Input material: blood. CDR3 in DNA: TGCAGCGTCGGAGAGACAGGGTTTGGAAACACTGAAGCTTTCTTT. Amino acids: CSVGETGFGNTEAFF.